The 30 T cell receptor beta chains listed next were all sequenced from one sample in a study of blood T cell repertoires in COVID-19. TCRdb keeps only in-frame clones here, not all; method: immunoSEQ multiplex PCR. This sample carries around 300,000 clones, 88% of them seen once, and the ten largest clones take less than 5.5%. Sequenced sample: PBMCs or T cells enriched from blood (not recorded which). All receptors derive from a man aged 30 to 39 who had recovered from COVID-19.

The chain recombines TRBV24-1 with TRBJ2-2; D is perhaps TRBD1 (6 bases). The CDR3 totals 13 residues. V lost 6 bases to trimming and J lost 5 bases, with 9 bases between them. Per the germline V gene, CDR1 is KGHDR and CDR2 is SFDVKD. The CDR3 bases are TGTGCCACCAGTTTACAGGGAACCGGGGAGCTGTTTTTT. This sequence encodes CATSLQGTGELFF.

The chain links TRBV3-1 (or the pseudogene TRBV3-2) to TRBJ1-6; maybe TRBD1 (5 bases). V was shortened by 0 bases and J by 11 bases, with 5 bases between the two germline ends. CDR1 is LGHDT, CDR2 YNNKEL, per germline (reference sequence). This CDR3 region has 12 residues. In DNA, the CDR3 is TGTGCCAGCAGCCAAGAGACAGCACCCCTCCACTTT. This codes for CASSQETAPLHF.

The chain joins TRBV12-3 or TRBV12-4 to TRBJ2-1; D is possibly TRBD1 (5 bases). CDR3 length equals 12 residues. Trimming took 3 bases from V and 7 from J, leaving 7 bases between them. The CDR3 is CASSFSGNEQFF. The CDR3 nucleotides are TGTGCCAGCAGTTTTTCAGGGAATGAGCAGTTCTTC.

V and J are TRBV30 and TRBJ1-5; D unclear. In germline, CDR1 is GTSNPN, CDR2 SVGIG (reference sequence). The CDR3 has 14 amino acids. Trimming took 7 bases from V and 3 from J, leaving 16 bases between them. CDR3 region: CASSMNRINQPQHF. CDR3 bases: TGTGCCTCCTCGATGAACAGAATCAATCAGCCCCAGCATTTT.

The chain uses TRBV30 and TRBJ1-2; perhaps TRBD1 as D (6 bases). Germline assignment: CDR1 GTSNPN and CDR2 SVGIG (reference sequence). Deletions cut 2 bases from V and 5 bases from J, with 12 bases between. This CDR3 has 13 residues. The CDR3 DNA follows: TGTGCCTGGAGTCTGGGGGCGGAATATGGCTACACCTTC. Translating it yields CAWSLGAEYGYTF.

The CDR3, as DNA: TGCGCCAGCAGTTTAGACGCAGGAGGGGAGCAGTACTTC. Translated, it gives CASSLDAGGEQYF. The chain combines TRBV5-1 with TRBJ2-7; a possible D gene is TRBD2 (6 bases). Germline V gives CDR1 SGHRS, CDR2 YFSETQ. Trimming left V 5 bases short and J 7 bases short, with 16 bases between. The CDR3 extends over 13 amino acids.

This clone was seen only once. CDR3 region: CAISESSGGYNEQFF. CDR3 sequence (DNA): TGTGCCATCAGTGAGTCTTCAGGGGGCTACAATGAGCAGTTCTTC. V is TRBV10-3 and J is TRBJ2-1; TRBD1 aligns across 7 bases. Germline assignment: CDR1 ENHRY and CDR2 SYGVKD. CDR3 length equals 15 residues. The V gene end was trimmed by 0 bases and the J gene end by 3 bases; junction bases not matched to a gene: 2.

The chain combines TRBV10-2 with TRBJ2-2; 11 nucleotides align to TRBD2. This CDR3 comprises 17 residues. Germline loops: CDR1 WSHSY, CDR2 SAAADI. The DNA of the CDR3 is TGCGCTAGCGGGGGGGCTAGCGGGGGACGGGATACCGGGGAGCTGTTTTTT. Encoded protein: CASGGASGGRDTGELFF.

This clone was observed a handful of times. In DNA form, the CDR3 reads TGTGCCAGCAGCACAAGGGACAGCTACGAGCAGTACTTC. It yields the protein CASSTRDSYEQYF. The chain is built from TRBV9 and TRBJ2-7, with TRBD1 matching 7 bases. Germline V gene sequence: CDR1 SGDLS, CDR2 YYNGEE. The CDR3 covers 13 residues. With V trimmed by 4 bases and J by 3 bases, 4 bases remained unmatched.

This chain joins TRBV30 and TRBJ2-2; maybe TRBD2 (6 bases). Per the germline V gene, CDR1 is GTSNPN and CDR2 is SVGIG (reference sequence). The CDR3 is 13 residues long. Trimming cost V 0 bases and J 6 bases, with 8 bases left between them. The DNA for the CDR3 is TGTGCCTGGAGTGTTCGGGGGTCCGGGGAGCTGTTTTTT. Protein product: CAWSVRGSGELFF.

The chain recombines TRBV7-9 with TRBJ1-6; the match to TRBD1 covers 10 bases. The CDR3 extends over 17 amino acids. The germline CDR1 and CDR2 sequences are SEHNR and FQNEAQ (reference sequence). V lost 4 bases and J lost 1; bases outside the gene matches: 4. CDR3 region: CASSSRDRGSYNSPLHF. The CDR3, as DNA: TGTGCCAGCAGCTCTAGGGACAGGGGATCCTATAATTCACCCCTCCACTTT.

The V gene is TRBV19, the J gene TRBJ1-5; TRBD1 is a possible D gene (6 bases). The V gene lost 4 bases and the J gene lost 7 bases, with 29 bases spanning the gap. Germline V gene data show CDR1 as LNHDA and CDR2 as SQIVND (reference sequence). The CDR3 covers 19 residues. The CDR3 DNA follows: TGTGCCAGTAGTACCGGGCGGAACCGAATAACAGGGCCTACACAGCCCCAGCATTTT. Its translation is CASSTGRNRITGPTQPQHF. The complete variable domain, with remaining parts taken from reference TRBV19 and TRBJ1-5, reads DGGITQSPKYLFRKEGQNVTLSCEQNLNHDAMYWYRQDPGQGLRLIYYSQIVNDFQKGDIAEGYSVSREKKESFPLTVTSAQKNPTAFYLCASSTGRNRITGPTQPQHFGDGTRLSIL.

V usage is TRBV5-1 and J usage is TRBJ2-1, with D perhaps matching TRBD2 (6 bases). CDR1 is SGHRS, CDR2 YFSETQ, per germline. The CDR3 contains 15 residues. V lost 4 bases and J lost 4, with 15 bases in between. The CDR3 bases are TGCGCCAGCAGCCTCGATGGTGGGGGGTACAATGAGCAGTTCTTC. Translating it yields CASSLDGGGYNEQFF.

This clone was detected a few times. The chain recombines TRBV25-1 with TRBJ1-5; D perhaps matches TRBD1 (6 bases). The CDR3 spans 15 residues. Trimming took 6 bases from V and 5 from J, leaving 17 bases between them. Germline V gene lookup returns CDR1 MGHDK and CDR2 SYGVNS. The CDR3 spells CASSPKGGEHQPQHF. CDR3 nucleotides: TGTGCCAGCAGCCCAAAAGGGGGAGAGCATCAGCCCCAGCATTTT. Variable domain in full (rest from reference TRBV25-1 and TRBJ1-5): EADIYQTPRYLVIGTGKKITLECSQTMGHDKMYWYQQDPGMELHLIHYSYGVNSTEKGDLSSESTVSRIRTEHFPLTLESARPSHTSQYLCASSPKGGEHQPQHFGDGTRLSIL.

V is TRBV7-9 and J is TRBJ1-4; TRBD1 might be the D (5 bases). The CDR3 consists of 16 residues. V was shortened by 3 bases and J by 3 bases, with 14 bases between the two germline ends. In germline, CDR1 is SEHNR, CDR2 FQNEAQ (reference sequence). The CDR3 coding sequence is TGTGCCAGCAGCTTGAAGGAGGGACGTCCTAATGAAAAACTGTTTTTT. It codes for CASSLKEGRPNEKLFF.

This chain connects TRBV6-1 to TRBJ2-5, with D perhaps matching TRBD2 (5 bases). Germline CDR1 reads MNHNS; CDR2 reads SASEGT. Trimming shortened V by 2 bases and J by 1 base, and 8 bases separated the two germline ends. The CDR3 is 14 residues long. In DNA form, the CDR3 reads TGTGCCAGCAGTGAAAACCGGGGCCAAGAGACCCAGTACTTC. This sequence encodes CASSENRGQETQYF.

The chain couples TRBV19 to TRBJ1-1, with 10 bases lining up with TRBD1. The CDR3 runs to 14 residues. J lost 6 bases, V lost 6 bases, and 7 bases had no gene match. The germline gives CDR1 LNHDA, CDR2 SQIVND (reference sequence). The CDR3: CASSLTGGRAEAFF. The CDR3 DNA reads TGTGCCAGTAGCTTGACAGGGGGCAGAGCTGAAGCTTTCTTT.

The rearrangement uses TRBV5-1 and TRBJ1-2, with a tentative D call TRBD1 (5 bases). This CDR3 is built from 12 residues. V lost 1 base and J 5 bases, leaving 6 bases between the germline ends. Germline CDR1 SGHRS, CDR2 YFSETQ. CDR3 sequence reads: CASSLRGYGYTF. The DNA of the CDR3 is TGCGCCAGCAGCTTGAGGGGATATGGCTACACCTTC.

This chain uses TRBV30 with TRBJ2-7; D uncertain. This CDR3 region has 14 residues. Trimming shortened V by 3 bases and J by 0 bases, and 12 bases separated the two germline ends. Germline values: CDR1 GTSNPN, CDR2 SVGIG (reference sequence). The CDR3 is CAWSLKPSSYEQYF. The CDR3 DNA follows: TGTGCCTGGAGCCTGAAGCCGAGCTCCTACGAGCAGTACTTC.

The CDR3 sequence is CASSLRGIAQETQYF. The DNA for the CDR3 is TGTGCCAGCAGCCTGCGCGGGATCGCACAAGAGACCCAGTACTTC. The rearrangement links TRBV3-1 (or the pseudogene TRBV3-2) to TRBJ2-5, with a tentative D call TRBD2 (6 bases). Germline loops: CDR1 LGHDT, CDR2 YNNKEL (reference sequence). V was shortened by 4 bases and J by 2 bases, with 14 bases between the two germline ends. This CDR3 has 15 residues.

The chain carries TRBV5-1 and TRBJ2-3; tentatively, D is TRBD1 (7 bases). Germline V gives CDR1 SGHRS, CDR2 YFSETQ. The CDR3 spans 15 residues. V lost 5 bases to trimming and J lost 1 base, with 14 bases between them. The CDR3 loop is CASRRTGEGTDTQYF. In DNA, the CDR3 is TGCGCCAGCAGAAGAACAGGGGAGGGCACAGATACGCAGTATTTT.

This chain links TRBV28 with TRBJ2-7; 10 bases line up with TRBD1. This CDR3 has 17 amino acids. In germline, CDR1 is MDHEN, CDR2 SYDVKM. V lost 3 bases to trimming and J lost 2 bases; unmatched junction nucleotides: 10. The CDR3 DNA is TGTGCCAGCAGTTTCCCACCTGGGACAGGGGAGGCCTACGAGCAGTACTTC. It codes for CASSFPPGTGEAYEQYF.

This clone was found a few times. The chain is built from TRBV2 and TRBJ1-2, with TRBD1 matching over 7 bases. The trim removed 7 bases at V and 4 bases at J, leaving 9 bases unmatched. Germline lookup yields CDR1 SNHLY and CDR2 FYNNEI. CDR3 size: 14 residues. CDR3 sequence (DNA): TGTGCCAGCAATCCCGGGGGGGACAGCTATGGCTACACCTTC. It yields the protein CASNPGGDSYGYTF. The full variable domain, rest sourced from reference TRBV2 and TRBJ1-2, is EPEVTQTPSHQVTQMGQEVILRCVPISNHLYFYWYRQILGQKVEFLVSFYNNEISEKSEIFDDQFSVERPDGSNFTLKIRSTKLEDSAMYFCASNPGGDSYGYTFGSGTRLTVV.

The chain combines TRBV5-4 with TRBJ2-7; 7 bases are shared with TRBD2. The length of the CDR3 is 14 residues. The J segment lost 0 bases and the V segment lost 8 bases, leaving 8 bases of the junction unmatched. Germline CDR1 reads SGHNT; CDR2 reads YYREEE (reference sequence). In DNA, the CDR3 is TGTGCCAGTAACGAGGGCGGGAGCTCCTACGAGCAGTACTTC. This gives the protein CASNEGGSSYEQYF.

The V call is TRBV6-5, the J call TRBJ1-1, with D unresolved. With 2 bases removed from V and 1 base from J, the gap between germline ends came to 8 bases. The length of the CDR3 is 14 residues. The germline V gene has CDR1 MNHEY and CDR2 SVGAGI. The CDR3 sequence: CASSYLRANTEAFF. The CDR3 region has the DNA TGTGCCAGCAGTTACCTCCGAGCGAACACTGAAGCTTTCTTT.

The chain combines TRBV7-9 with TRBJ2-7, with D uncertain. CDR1 and CDR2 (germline): SEHNR, FQNEAQ (reference sequence). The CDR3 is 13 residues long. V lost 1 base, J lost 4 bases, and 8 bases lay in between. In nucleotides, the CDR3 is TGTGCCAGCAGCTTAGAGTCCAGATACGAGCAGTACTTC. It specifies CASSLESRYEQYF.

V gene TRBV11-1 combines with J gene TRBJ2-5; 10 bases line up with TRBD2. The CDR3 runs to 15 residues. The germline CDR1 and CDR2 sequences are SGHAT and FQDESV (reference sequence). The junction had 9 bases not matched to a gene; V was cut back by 2 bases and J by 9 bases. The CDR3 region is CASSLSGGGLRAQYF. Written as DNA, the CDR3 is TGTGCCAGCAGCTTAAGCGGGGGGGGCTTAAGAGCCCAGTACTTC.

V usage is TRBV11-2 and J usage is TRBJ2-1; D unclear. CDR1 is SGHAT, CDR2 FQNNGV, per germline. V lost 4 bases and J lost 4, with 14 bases in between. CDR3 length: 15 residues. The CDR3 bases are TGTGCCAGCAGCTCTTCCCCTGACACGTACAATGAGCAGTTCTTC. It codes for CASSSSPDTYNEQFF.

V is TRBV30 and J is TRBJ2-7; D uncertain. Germline assignment: CDR1 GTSNPN and CDR2 SVGIG (reference sequence). There are 13 residues in the CDR3. The V gene lost 5 bases and the J gene lost 2 bases, with 13 bases spanning the gap. In nucleotides, the CDR3 is TGTGCCTGGGAAGGCCGGGTGCCCTACGAGCAGTACTTC. It yields the protein CAWEGRVPYEQYF.

This clone is a singleton in its sample. V and J are TRBV21-1 and TRBJ1-1. TRBV21-1 is annotated as a pseudogene. The CDR3 contains 18 residues. This chain's CDR3 is CASSKATGSSTMNTEAFF. CDR3 nucleotides: TGTGCCAGCAGCAAAGCGACGGGGTCATCTACTATGAACACTGAAGCTTTCTTT.